This T cell receptor beta chain derives from a study of CD8+CD57+ T cells in acquired aplastic anemia. Both TCR beta VDJ combination and CDR3 sequence profiling were carried out. Genomic DNA was the template for this profiling. Via MiXCR, TCRdb re-called the reads, giving one row per CDR3 protein. The table lists around 170,000 distinct CDR3 sequences, 40% to 50% of them singletons, with around 9.7% in the top ten. In the case of this clonotype: Its specificity is unknown.

Whole-study results and caveats: Almost 30 CD8+ CDR3 sequences occurred in both the patients and the controls. A significant difference in CD8+ Simpson's diversity between patients and controls was not found.

CDR1 is LNHDA and CDR2 is SQIVND in the germline V gene (reference sequence). This CDR3 comprises 11 residues. Trimming took off 4 bases at V and 6 bases at J, with 7 bases between the two ends. Flow cytometry had shown expanded CD8+CD57+ cells in the patients chosen for sequencing. Severe acquired aplastic anemia was present in every patient. The study sampled blood from patients who had received no therapy. This receptor was taken from a human donor with aplastic anemia. What was sequenced was sorted CD4+, CD8+, or CD8+CD57+ T cells (not recorded which) from PBMCs. The chain employs TRBV19 and TRBJ2-7; D is uncertain. The CDR3 bases are TGTGCCAGTAGTACGGTCGGCGAGCAGTACTTC. Protein product: CASSTVGEQYF.